What follows are 14 T cell receptor beta chains derived from one specimen sequenced in a study of T-cell reconstitution after alpha-beta-depleted transplantation in children. Unique molecular identifiers were used to barcode this TCRbeta library. TCRdb redid the calling of the PCR reads with MiXCR, one entry per CDR3 protein. The data show approximately 630,000 distinct CDR3 sequences, about 12% seen once. Specimen: PBMCs, collected before TCRalphabeta/CD19-depleted stem cell transplant. The receptors shown here come from a girl aged 2-10 years with congenital amegakaryocytic thrombocytopenia, due to receive a stem cell transplant.

The chain carries TRBV29-1 and TRBJ2-5, with 11 bases that match TRBD1. Germline lookup yields CDR1 SQVTM and CDR2 ANQGSEA. J was trimmed by 5 bases and V by 0 bases; bases with no gene match: 8. CDR3 size: 16 residues. CDR3 loop: CSVEERDRGNWETQYF. DNA of the CDR3: TGCAGCGTTGAAGAAAGGGACAGGGGGAATTGGGAGACCCAGTACTTC. The full variable domain, in which reference TRBV29-1 and TRBJ2-5 provide the parts outside the CDR3, is SAVISQKPSRDICQRGTSLTIQCQVDSQVTMMFWYRQQPGQSLTLIATANQGSEATYESGFVIDKFPISRPNLTFSTLTVSNMSPEDSSIYLCSVEERDRGNWETQYFGPGTRLLVL.

This clonotype has ten or more counts. This rearrangement joins TRBV5-1 to TRBJ1-1; 8 bases line up with TRBD1. V was clipped by 3 bases and J by 4 bases; unmatched bases: 14. In germline, CDR1 is SGHRS, CDR2 YFSETQ. The length of the CDR3 is 17 residues. The chain's CDR3 is CASSSRTRGRWFTEAFF. CDR3 in DNA: TGCGCCAGCAGCTCTCGAACCAGGGGGCGTTGGTTCACTGAAGCTTTCTTT.

The rearrangement uses TRBV7-9 and TRBJ1-3; D unresolved. Germline-derived CDR1 and CDR2 are SEHNR and FQNEAQ (reference sequence). The CDR3 totals 13 residues. The ends were cut back, 8 bases at V and 5 bases at J, with 13 bases in the middle. CDR3 in amino acids: CASQPDTRNTIYF. The CDR3 DNA reads as TGTGCCAGCCAGCCCGACACTCGAAACACCATATATTTT.

This clonotype was counted a few times. The rearrangement links TRBV20-1 to TRBJ2-5; the D gene is possibly TRBD2 (5 bases). The CDR3 is made up of 13 amino acids. Trimming shortened V by 7 bases and J by 0 bases, and 12 bases separated the two germline ends. CDR1 is DFQATT, CDR2 SNEGSKA, per germline (reference sequence). CDR3 protein: CSGWTLYQETQYF. The CDR3 DNA follows: TGCAGTGGCTGGACTTTGTACCAAGAGACCCAGTACTTC.

This clonotype was detected only a few times. Written as DNA, the CDR3 is TGTGCCAGCAGCGCCGGCCCGGGGAGTGATACGCAGTATTTT. Translation gives CASSAGPGSDTQYF. The rearrangement uses TRBV12-3 or TRBV12-4 and TRBJ2-3; tentative D call: TRBD2 (5 bases). The CDR3 is 14 residues long. With 6 bases removed from V and 6 bases from J, the gap between germline ends came to 16 bases.

In the case of this clonotype: This may stem from a read error, because a much larger clone lies one nucleotide away. The chain is built from TRBV5-1 and TRBJ1-2, with D possibly matching TRBD1 (6 bases). This CDR3 is 14 amino acids long. V dropped 0 bases and J dropped 7 bases, with 13 bases sitting between them. The germline V gene has CDR1 SGHRS and CDR2 YFSETQ. DNA for the CDR3: TGCGCCAGCAGCTTGGAGACAGGATCCTGTGGCTACACCTTC. This gives the protein CASSLETGSCGYTF. Combining the CDR3 with reference TRBV5-1 and TRBJ1-2 gives the whole variable domain KAGVTQTPRYLIKTRGQQVTLSCSPISGHRSVSWYQQTPGQGLQFLFEYFSETQRNKGNFPGRFSGRQFSNSRSEMNVSTLELGDSALYLCASSLETGSCGYTFGSGTRLTVV.

This clonotype has only a few counts. V usage is TRBV7-9 and J usage is TRBJ1-1; D not resolved. V lost 2 bases and J lost 0, with 7 bases in between. Germline V gene sequence: CDR1 SEHNR, CDR2 FQNEAQ (reference sequence). The CDR3 has 14 residues. The chain's CDR3 is CASSLIRLNTEAFF. For the CDR3, the DNA is TGTGCCAGCAGCTTAATTCGGTTGAACACTGAAGCTTTCTTT.

This chain joins TRBV27 and TRBJ2-1; 7 bases align to TRBD1. V lost 6 bases, J lost 5 bases, and 7 bases stayed unmatched. The CDR3 totals 14 residues. CDR1 is MNHEY, CDR2 SMNVEV, per germline (reference sequence). The CDR3, as DNA: TGTGCCAGCAGAAAACAGGGGTACCACAATGAGCAGTTCTTC. Its protein product is CASRKQGYHNEQFF.

The table lists this clonotype with many counts. The chain couples TRBV5-5 to TRBJ2-3; D ambiguous. This CDR3 has 13 residues. The V end was cut by 5 bases, the J end by 4 bases, with 11 bases between. Germline values: CDR1 SGHKS, CDR2 YYEKEE (reference sequence). The CDR3 coding sequence is TGTGCCAGCAGTCGGAGCCGGGCAGATACGCAGTATTTT. Translation: CASSRSRADTQYF.

This clonotype appeared a few times. This rearrangement joins TRBV3-1 to TRBJ2-3, with TRBD2 matching over 13 bases. This CDR3 has 18 amino acids. From germline, CDR1 is LGHDT and CDR2 YNNKEL (reference sequence). Trimming cost V 2 bases and J 0 bases; bases outside gene matches: 5. CDR3 protein: CASSQPGLAGPSTDTQYF. The CDR3 DNA reads TGTGCCAGCAGCCAACCGGGACTAGCGGGACCCAGCACAGATACGCAGTATTTT.

CDR3 bases: TGCGCCAGCAGCTTGCGGGGGCCCAAAGGGACCCAGTACTTC. Amino acids: CASSLRGPKGTQYF. The chain carries TRBV5-1 and TRBJ2-5; D possibly matches TRBD1 or TRBD2 (6 bases each). Trimming removed 1 base at V and 7 bases at J, with 14 bases between. Germline V gives CDR1 SGHRS, CDR2 YFSETQ. The CDR3 is 14 amino acids.

This clonotype was seen many times. The J gene is TRBJ1-1, the V gene TRBV5-1; D is undetermined. V was cut by 1 base and J by 0 bases, with 4 bases left in between. From germline, CDR1 is SGHRS and CDR2 YFSETQ. There are 13 residues in the CDR3. The CDR3, as DNA: TGCGCCAGCAGCTTGAGCGTGAACACTGAAGCTTTCTTT. This sequence encodes CASSLSVNTEAFF.

Concerning this clonotype itself: A much larger clone differs by one base, so this may be a read error. The rearrangement joins TRBV28 to TRBJ2-4; D might be TRBD1 (5 bases). This CDR3 comprises 14 residues. From germline, CDR1 is MDHEN and CDR2 SYDVKM. The V end lost 3 bases, the J end lost 1 base, and 7 bases lay between the germline ends. CDR3 in amino acids: CASSFPGAKNIQYF. CDR3 DNA: TGTGCCAGCAGTTTCCCAGGGGCCAAAAACATTCAGTACTTC.

About this clonotype itself: One end of the junction does not line up with germline, which may come from a read error. The V gene is TRBV11-2, the J gene TRBJ2-2; 8 bases are a match to TRBD2. The germline V gene encodes CDR1 SGHAT and CDR2 FQNNGV. This CDR3 region has 14 residues. This CDR3 is CASSSGVNTGVLFF. For the CDR3, the DNA is TGTGCCAGCAGTAGCGGGGTGAACACCGGGGTGCTGTTTTTT.